Listed below are T cell receptor beta chains from one sample, sequenced in a study of blood T cell repertoires in COVID-19. Some clones are missing from TCRdb's copy, which holds only in-frame ones; the method was immunoSEQ multiplex PCR. Here the sample spans under 350,000 clones, around 85% being singletons. Sample: PBMCs or T cells enriched from blood (not recorded which). Receptors were obtained from a woman aged 40 to 50 with acute COVID-19. Both conserved end residues are part of each CDR3. Fields, in order: J gene, D gene, V gene, clone size, CDR3 protein, CDR3 DNA. D genes are given only for firm matches. Clone size appears in some rows only: once, few, many, or a class for an expanded clone.

>TRBJ1-2|.|TRBV9|.
CASSASQGYNYGYTF
TGTGCCAGCAGCGCCTCCCAGGGTTATAACTATGGCTACACCTTC
>TRBJ2-7|TRBD2|TRBV28|.
CASPPPYGAGGVYEQYF
TGTGCCAGCCCTCCCCCGTATGGAGCGGGAGGCGTATACGAGCAGTACTTC
>TRBJ2-7|TRBD1|TRBV5-4|once
CASSLGQGTTYEQYF
TGTGCCAGCAGCTTGGGACAGGGGACAACCTACGAGCAGTACTTC
>TRBJ1-1|.|TRBV15|.
CATSSATGWNTEAFF
TGTGCCACCAGCTCGGCGACAGGTTGGAACACTGAAGCTTTCTTT
>TRBJ1-1|TRBD1|TRBV7-2|once
CAASGTANTEAFF
TGTGCCGCCTCCGGGACAGCGAACACTGAAGCTTTCTTT
>TRBJ2-7|TRBD1|TRBV19|.
CASSSAAGQVYEQYF
TGTGCCAGTAGCTCAGCGGCTGGACAGGTCTACGAGCAGTACTTC
>TRBJ2-5|.|TRBV6-5|.
CASSYRQRQETQYF
TGTGCCAGCAGTTACAGGCAGCGTCAAGAGACCCAGTACTTC
>TRBJ2-7|TRBD2|TRBV28|.
CASRMSGSRYEQYF
TGTGCCAGCAGAATGAGCGGGAGTCGGTACGAGCAGTACTTC
>TRBJ2-1|.|TRBV11-2|few
CASSSLTRGGAVYNEQFF
TGTGCCAGCAGCTCATTGACTCGAGGGGGGGCCGTCTACAATGAGCAGTTCTTC
>TRBJ2-5|.|TRBV12-3/TRBV12-4|.
CASSSRDTGTQYF
TGTGCCAGCAGTTCACGAGACACTGGGACCCAGTACTTC
>TRBJ1-1|.|TRBV5-1|.
CASSFRTSGLTNTEAFF
TGCGCCAGCAGCTTCCGAACATCAGGCCTGACGAACACTGAAGCTTTCTTT
>TRBJ1-5|TRBD1|TRBV6-5|.
CASSRGTGFNQPQHF
TGTGCCAGCAGCCGAGGGACAGGGTTCAATCAGCCCCAGCATTTT
>TRBJ2-2|.|TRBV4-1|once
CASSLSGGGGITGELFF
TGCGCCAGCAGTCTCTCTGGGGGAGGCGGGATAACCGGGGAGCTGTTTTTT
>TRBJ2-1|TRBD2|TRBV15|.
CATYSGGKHYNEQFF
TGTGCCACTTATAGCGGGGGAAAACACTACAATGAGCAGTTCTTC
>TRBJ1-1|.|TRBV27|few
CASSWSSPLSNTEAFF
TGTGCCAGCAGTTGGTCCAGTCCTCTTTCGAACACTGAAGCTTTCTTT
>TRBJ1-2|TRBD1|TRBV3-1/TRBV3-2|.
CASSPHPETGAYTF
TGTGCCAGCAGCCCCCATCCTGAGACAGGGGCCTACACCTTC
>TRBJ1-5|TRBD1|TRBV19|.
CASAGTGNQPQHF
TGTGCCAGCGCTGGGACAGGAAATCAGCCCCAGCATTTT
>TRBJ1-3|.|TRBV27|.
CASRAGAGNTIYF
TGTGCCAGCCGCGCGGGAGCTGGAAACACCATATATTTT
>TRBJ1-4|TRBD1|TRBV27|.
CASSSGRTGGGGSREKLFF
TGTGCCAGCAGTTCCGGACGGACAGGGGGAGGGGGTTCTAGAGAAAAACTGTTTTTT
>TRBJ2-1|TRBD2|TRBV7-3|.
CASSPLAGDTYNEQFF
TGTGCCAGCAGTCCACTAGCGGGGGATACCTACAATGAGCAGTTCTTC
>TRBJ2-3|.|TRBV5-6|.
CASSSPPWGGQIDTQYF
TGTGCCAGCAGCTCCCCCCCCTGGGGGGGGCAAATAGATACGCAGTATTTT
>TRBJ1-1|.|TRBV7-7|once
CASSFFNVLDLNREGRTEAFF
TGTGCCAGCAGCTTTTTTAACGTCCTAGACTTAAACAGGGAGGGTAGGACTGAAGCTTTCTTT
>TRBJ1-6|TRBD1|TRBV7-9|.
CASSASGQGDNSPLHF
TGTGCCAGCAGCGCATCGGGACAGGGGGATAATTCACCCCTCCACTTT